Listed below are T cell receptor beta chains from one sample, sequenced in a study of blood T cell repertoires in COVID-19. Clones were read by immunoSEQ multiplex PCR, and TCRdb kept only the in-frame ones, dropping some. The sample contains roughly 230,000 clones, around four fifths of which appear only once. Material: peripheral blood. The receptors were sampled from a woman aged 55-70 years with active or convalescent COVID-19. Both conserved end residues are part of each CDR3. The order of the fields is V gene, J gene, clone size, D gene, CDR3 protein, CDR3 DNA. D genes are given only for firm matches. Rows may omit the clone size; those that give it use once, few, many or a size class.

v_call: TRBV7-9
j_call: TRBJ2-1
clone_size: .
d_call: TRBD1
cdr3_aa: CASSFLTGQGANEQFF
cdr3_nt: TGTGCCAGCAGCTTCCTAACGGGACAGGGGGCGAATGAGCAGTTCTTC

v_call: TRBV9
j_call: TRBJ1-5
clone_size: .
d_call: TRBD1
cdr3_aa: CASSGTGALDQPQHF
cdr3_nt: TGTGCCAGCAGCGGCACAGGGGCATTGGATCAGCCCCAGCATTTT

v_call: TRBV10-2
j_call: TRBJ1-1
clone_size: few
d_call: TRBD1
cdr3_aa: CASTPTGGNTEAFF
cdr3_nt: TGCGCCAGCACCCCGACAGGGGGGAACACTGAAGCTTTCTTT

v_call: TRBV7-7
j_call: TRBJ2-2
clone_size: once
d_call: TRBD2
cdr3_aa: CASSPTGGPGTGELFF
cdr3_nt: TGTGCTAGCAGCCCTACGGGGGGGCCGGGCACCGGGGAGCTGTTTTTT

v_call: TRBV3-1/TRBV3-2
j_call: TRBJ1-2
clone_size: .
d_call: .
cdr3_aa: CASSQLGEGGSVGYTF
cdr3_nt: TGTGCCAGCAGCCAACTAGGGGAGGGAGGATCGGTTGGCTACACCTTC

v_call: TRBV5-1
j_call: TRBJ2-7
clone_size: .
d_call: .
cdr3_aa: CASSLAGGNYEQYF
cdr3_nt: TGCGCCAGCAGCTTGGCAGGGGGGAACTACGAGCAGTACTTC

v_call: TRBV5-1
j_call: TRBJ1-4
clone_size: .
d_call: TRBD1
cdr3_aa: CASSLEGAVDEKLFF
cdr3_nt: TGCGCCAGCAGCTTAGAGGGGGCTGTGGATGAAAAACTGTTTTTT

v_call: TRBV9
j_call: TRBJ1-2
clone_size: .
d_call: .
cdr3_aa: CASSPRAPITVGANYGYTF
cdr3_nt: TGTGCCAGCAGCCCACGAGCCCCCATTACGGTCGGAGCTAACTATGGCTACACCTTC

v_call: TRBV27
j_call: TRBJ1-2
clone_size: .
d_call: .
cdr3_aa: CASSLTGHSSSFGYTF
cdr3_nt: TGTGCCAGCAGTTTAACAGGGCACTCCTCTAGTTTTGGCTACACCTTC

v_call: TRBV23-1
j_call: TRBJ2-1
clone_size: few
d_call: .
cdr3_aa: CASSQYCRGSYNEQFF
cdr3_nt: TGCGCCAGCAGTCAATATTGTAGGGGATCCTACAATGAGCAGTTCTTC

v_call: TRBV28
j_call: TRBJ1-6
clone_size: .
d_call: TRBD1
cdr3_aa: CASSLGQGLLRSPLHF
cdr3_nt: TGTGCCAGCAGTTTGGGACAGGGACTTCTACGCTCACCCCTCCACTTT

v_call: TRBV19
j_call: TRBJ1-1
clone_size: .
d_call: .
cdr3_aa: CASSISSSVPTEAFF
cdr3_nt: TGTGCCAGTAGTATCTCTAGTTCAGTCCCTACTGAAGCTTTCTTT

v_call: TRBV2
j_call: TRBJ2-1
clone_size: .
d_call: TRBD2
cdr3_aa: CASTQERLAGVEQFF
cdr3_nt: TGTGCCAGCACCCAAGAACGGCTAGCGGGAGTCGAGCAGTTCTTC

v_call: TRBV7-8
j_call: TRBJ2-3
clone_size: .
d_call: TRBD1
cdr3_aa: CASSSPGQGTWRAGIDTQYF
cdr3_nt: TGTGCCAGCAGCTCCCCGGGACAGGGAACCTGGAGAGCGGGAATCGATACGCAGTATTTT

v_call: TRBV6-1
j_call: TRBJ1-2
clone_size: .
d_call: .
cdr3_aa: CASSEEGLFNYGYTF
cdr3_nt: TGTGCCAGCAGTGAAGAGGGACTTTTTAACTATGGCTACACCTTC

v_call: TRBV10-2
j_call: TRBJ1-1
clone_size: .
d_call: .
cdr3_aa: CASNSPNTEAFF
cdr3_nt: TGCGCCAGCAACAGCCCGAACACTGAAGCTTTCTTT

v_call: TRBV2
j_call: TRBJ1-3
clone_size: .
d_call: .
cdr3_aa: CAFATGYGNTIYF
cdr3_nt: TGTGCCTTCGCAACGGGGTACGGAAACACCATATATTTT